This TCR beta chain was captured in a study of CD8 T cells in Susac syndrome. Reverse transcription used about 0.45 to 1 ug RNA and random hexamers. TCRdb independently ran MiXCR on the immunoSEQ multiplex PCR reads; one entry per CDR3 protein. The sample has 120,000 or so distinct CDR3 sequences, around 94% seen once. Trimming removed 0 bases from V and 0 bases from J, with 7 bases in between. There are 15 residues in the CDR3. Germline CDR1 reads SGHRS; CDR2 reads YFSETQ. This receptor was identified in a human donor with Susac syndrome. V gene TRBV5-1 combines with J gene TRBJ1-3; D gene ambiguous. What was sequenced was CD8+ T cells from PBMCs. The CDR3 is CASSLGAHSGNTIYF. DNA of the CDR3: TGCGCCAGCAGCTTGGGGGCTCACTCTGGAAACACCATATATTTT.